This entry features one T cell receptor (beta chain) sequence. The V gene lost 0 bases and the J gene lost 2 bases, with 11 bases spanning the gap. CDR1 is SGHVS and CDR2 is FQNEAQ in the germline V gene. This CDR3 region has 16 residues. This record comes from a study of blood T cell repertoires in COVID-19. Across the study: Samples came from the United States, Italy and Spain, spanning acute and convalescent COVID-19. PBMCs, B-cell-depleted T cells, or T cells were the source of the cDNA or gDNA that made up the material.

Original processing methods: The authors estimated nucleated cell counts from reference gene primer amplification. The method was immunoSEQ multiplex PCR; TCRdb's version includes in-frame clones alone and lacks a portion of them. The V and J calls and the clone size are those of that table, but D and trimming were determined from the DNA. The sample yields 200,000 to 250,000 clones, 85% to 90% seen once. This clonotype was obtained from an elderly man with acute or convalescent COVID-19. The chain has TRBV7-8 and TRBJ1-3; tentatively, D is TRBD1 (6 bases). The sequenced sample consisted of peripheral blood. Here the CDR3 DNA reads TGTGCCAGCAGCTTAGCCGCAGGGGTCGCTGGAAACACCATATATTTT. Protein: CASSLAAGVAGNTIYF.